This T cell receptor (beta chain) was profiled in a study of T cells in Graves' hyperthyroidism and ophthalmopathy. As for the study in general: Before any treatment, at initial diagnosis, peripheral blood was collected. Study-wide results and limits: With a median lead of approximately 6.4 months before onset, the model predicted ophthalmopathy.

Germline V gives CDR1 SEHNR, CDR2 FQNEAQ (reference sequence). The CDR3 length is 17 residues. The V and J ends lost 5 bases and 7 bases, in that order; junction bases with no gene match: 17. What was amplified from RNA transcripts were TCR beta CDR3 regions. HTBI primers were employed in a first-round RT-PCR of the TCR CDR3. Each CDR3 protein is one row after TCRdb ran MiXCR on the multiplex PCR reads. The repertoire holds 550,000 to 600,000 distinct CDR3 sequences, with 14% as singletons. This clonotype was observed a few times. What it binds is not known. The specimen sequenced was blood. The chain links TRBV7-9 to TRBJ2-3; TRBD2 matches 8 bases. This sequence was found in a woman under 30 with Graves' ophthalmopathy. The CDR3 is CASSETSGSSGRNTQYF. The CDR3, as DNA: TGTGCCAGCAGCGAGACAAGCGGGAGCTCTGGGCGGAATACGCAGTATTTT.